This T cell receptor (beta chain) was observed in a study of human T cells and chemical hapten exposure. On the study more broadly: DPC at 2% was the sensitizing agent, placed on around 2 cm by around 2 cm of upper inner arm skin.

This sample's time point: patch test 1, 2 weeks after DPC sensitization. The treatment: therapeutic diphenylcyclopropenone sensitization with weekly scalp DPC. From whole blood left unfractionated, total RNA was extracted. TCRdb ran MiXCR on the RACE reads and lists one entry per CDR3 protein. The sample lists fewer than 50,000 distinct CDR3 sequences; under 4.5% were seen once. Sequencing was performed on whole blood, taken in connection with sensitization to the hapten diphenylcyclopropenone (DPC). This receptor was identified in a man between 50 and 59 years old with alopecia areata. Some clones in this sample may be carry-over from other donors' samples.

The CDR3 loop reads CASSQRNQVEAFF. CDR3 DNA sequence: TGTGCCAGCAGCCAAAGGAATCAGGTTGAAGCTTTCTTT. This chain connects TRBV14 to TRBJ1-1; D is uncertain. The germline V gene has CDR1 SGHDN and CDR2 FVKESK. This CDR3 contains 13 residues. With 2 bases removed from V and 7 bases from J, the gap between germline ends came to 11 bases.